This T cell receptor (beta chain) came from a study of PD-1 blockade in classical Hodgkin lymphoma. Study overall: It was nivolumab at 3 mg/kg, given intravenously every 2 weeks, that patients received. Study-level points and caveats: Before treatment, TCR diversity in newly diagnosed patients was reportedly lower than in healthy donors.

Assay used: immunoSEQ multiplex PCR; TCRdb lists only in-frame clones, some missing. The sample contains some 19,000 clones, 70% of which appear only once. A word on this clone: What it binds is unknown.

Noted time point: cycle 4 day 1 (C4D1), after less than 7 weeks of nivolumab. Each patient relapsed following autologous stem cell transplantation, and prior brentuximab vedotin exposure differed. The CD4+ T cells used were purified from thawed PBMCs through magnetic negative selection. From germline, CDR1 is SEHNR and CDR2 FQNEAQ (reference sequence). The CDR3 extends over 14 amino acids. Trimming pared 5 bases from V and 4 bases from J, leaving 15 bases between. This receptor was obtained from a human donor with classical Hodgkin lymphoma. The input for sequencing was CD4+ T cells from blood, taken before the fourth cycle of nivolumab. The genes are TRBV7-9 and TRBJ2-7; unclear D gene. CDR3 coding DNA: TGTGCCAGCAGCCCCCCCGGGTCGTTGTACGAGCAGTACTTC. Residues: CASSPPGSLYEQYF.